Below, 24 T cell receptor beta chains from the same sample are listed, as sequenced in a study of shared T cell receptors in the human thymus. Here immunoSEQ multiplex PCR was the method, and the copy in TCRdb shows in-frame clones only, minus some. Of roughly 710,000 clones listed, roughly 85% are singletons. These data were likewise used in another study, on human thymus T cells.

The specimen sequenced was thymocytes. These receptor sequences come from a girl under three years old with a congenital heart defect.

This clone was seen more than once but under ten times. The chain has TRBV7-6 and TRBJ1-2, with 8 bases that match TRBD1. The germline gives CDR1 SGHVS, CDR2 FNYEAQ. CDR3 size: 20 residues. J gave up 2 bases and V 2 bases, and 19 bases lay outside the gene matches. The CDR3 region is CASSLKAPVRDRGVNYGYTF. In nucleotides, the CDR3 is TGTGCCAGCAGCTTAAAAGCCCCTGTGCGAGACAGGGGAGTGAACTATGGCTACACCTTC.

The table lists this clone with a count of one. CDR3 nucleotide sequence: TGTGCCAGCTCACCACCGGCAGGTGATTCCTACGAGCAGTACTTC. This codes for CASSPPAGDSYEQYF. The chain joins TRBV18 to TRBJ2-7; D remains ambiguous. This CDR3 is 15 amino acids long. Per germline, CDR1 KGHSH and CDR2 LQKENI. Trimming stripped 0 bases from V and 1 base from J, with 10 bases between.

CDR3 nucleotides: TGCGCCAGCAGTGAGTCGCCCCACAGAAAAGCTTTCTTT. This encodes CASSESPHRKAFF. This chain joins TRBV10-2 and TRBJ1-1; D not certain. Trimming cost V 0 bases and J 9 bases, with 11 bases left between them. Germline assignment: CDR1 WSHSY and CDR2 SAAADI. The CDR3 spans 13 residues.

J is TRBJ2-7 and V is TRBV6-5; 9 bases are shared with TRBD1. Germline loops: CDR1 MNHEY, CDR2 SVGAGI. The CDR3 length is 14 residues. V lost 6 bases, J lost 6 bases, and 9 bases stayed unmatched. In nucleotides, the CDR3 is TGTGCCAGCAGAACGGACAGGGGAACGGGCGAGCAGTACTTC. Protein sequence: CASRTDRGTGEQYF.

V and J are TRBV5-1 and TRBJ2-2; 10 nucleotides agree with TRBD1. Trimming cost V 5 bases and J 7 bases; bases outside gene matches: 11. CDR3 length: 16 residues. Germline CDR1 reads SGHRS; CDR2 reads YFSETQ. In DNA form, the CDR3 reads TGCGCCAGCAGGGACAGGGGGGGACATGGAGTCGGGGAGCTGTTTTTT. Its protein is CASRDRGGHGVGELFF.

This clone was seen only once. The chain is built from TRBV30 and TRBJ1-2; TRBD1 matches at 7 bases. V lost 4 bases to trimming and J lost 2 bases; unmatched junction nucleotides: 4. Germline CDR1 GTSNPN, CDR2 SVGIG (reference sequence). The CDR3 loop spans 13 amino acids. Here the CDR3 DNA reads TGTGCCTGGACCAGGGACAGCAACTATGGCTACACCTTC. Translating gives CAWTRDSNYGYTF.

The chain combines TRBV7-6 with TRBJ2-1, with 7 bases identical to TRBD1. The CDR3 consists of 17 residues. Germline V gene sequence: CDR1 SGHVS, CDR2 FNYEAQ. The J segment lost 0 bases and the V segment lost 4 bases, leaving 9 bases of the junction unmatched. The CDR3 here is CASSWRTGHSSYNEQFF. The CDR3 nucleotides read TGTGCCAGCAGCTGGAGGACAGGACATAGCTCCTACAATGAGCAGTTCTTC.

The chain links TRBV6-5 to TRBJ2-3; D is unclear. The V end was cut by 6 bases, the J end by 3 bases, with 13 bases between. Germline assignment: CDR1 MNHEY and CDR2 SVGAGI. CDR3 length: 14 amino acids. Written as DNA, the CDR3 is TGTGCCAGCAGATCTTCCAGGCCGACAGATACGCAGTATTTT. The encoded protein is CASRSSRPTDTQYF.

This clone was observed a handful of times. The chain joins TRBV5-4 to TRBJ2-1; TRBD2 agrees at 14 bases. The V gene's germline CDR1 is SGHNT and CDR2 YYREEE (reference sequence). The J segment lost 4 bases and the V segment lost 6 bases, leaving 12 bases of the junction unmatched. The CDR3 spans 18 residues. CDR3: CASNRLAGGVSQYNEQFF. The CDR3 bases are TGTGCCAGCAACCGACTAGCGGGGGGGGTCTCCCAATACAATGAGCAGTTCTTC.

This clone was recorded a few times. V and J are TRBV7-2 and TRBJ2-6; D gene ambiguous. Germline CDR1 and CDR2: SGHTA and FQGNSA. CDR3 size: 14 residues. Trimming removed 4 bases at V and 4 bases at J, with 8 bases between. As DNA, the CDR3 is TGTGCCAGCAGCTCTCCCCGGGGGGCCAACGTCCTGACTTTC. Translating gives CASSSPRGANVLTF.

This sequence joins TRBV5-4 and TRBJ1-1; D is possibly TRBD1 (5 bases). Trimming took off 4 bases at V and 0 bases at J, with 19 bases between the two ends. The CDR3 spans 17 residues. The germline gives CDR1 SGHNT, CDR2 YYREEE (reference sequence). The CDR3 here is CASSLGPWLKLNTEAFF. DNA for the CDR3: TGTGCCAGCAGCCTGGGGCCATGGCTGAAACTGAACACTGAAGCTTTCTTT. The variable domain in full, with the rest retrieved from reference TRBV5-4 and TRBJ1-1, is ETGVTQSPTHLIKTRGQQVTLRCSSQSGHNTVSWYQQALGQGPQFIFQYYREEENGRGNFPPRFSGLQFPNYSSELNVNALELDDSALYLCASSLGPWLKLNTEAFFGQGTRLTVV.

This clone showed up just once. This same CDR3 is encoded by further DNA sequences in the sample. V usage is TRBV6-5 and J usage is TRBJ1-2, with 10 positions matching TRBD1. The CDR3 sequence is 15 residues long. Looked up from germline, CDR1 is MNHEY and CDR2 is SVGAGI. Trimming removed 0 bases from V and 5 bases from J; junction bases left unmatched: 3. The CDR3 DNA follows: TGTGCCAGCAGTTACTCCCGGGACAGGGGTTATGGCTACACCTTC. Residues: CASSYSRDRGYGYTF.

CDR3 residues: CAWSTGTVRVDTDTQYF. The CDR3 nucleotides are TGTGCCTGGAGTACCGGAACAGTCAGGGTCGACACAGATACGCAGTATTTT. V is TRBV30 and J is TRBJ2-3; D perhaps matches TRBD1 (5 bases). Germline V gene sequence: CDR1 GTSNPN, CDR2 SVGIG (reference sequence). The V end was cut by 2 bases, the J end by 2 bases, with 20 bases between. This CDR3 is 17 amino acids long.

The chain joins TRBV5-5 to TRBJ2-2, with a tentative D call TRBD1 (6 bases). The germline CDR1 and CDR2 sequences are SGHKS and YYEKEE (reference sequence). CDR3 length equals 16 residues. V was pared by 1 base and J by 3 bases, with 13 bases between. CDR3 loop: CASSLWQGMDTGELFF. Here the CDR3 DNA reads TGTGCCAGCAGCTTGTGGCAGGGGATGGACACCGGGGAGCTGTTTTTT. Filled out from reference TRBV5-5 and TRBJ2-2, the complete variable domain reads DAGVTQSPTHLIKTRGQQVTLRCSPISGHKSVSWYQQVLGQGPQFIFQYYEKEERGRGNFPDRFSARQFPNYSSELNVNALLLGDSALYLCASSLWQGMDTGELFFGEGSRLTVL.

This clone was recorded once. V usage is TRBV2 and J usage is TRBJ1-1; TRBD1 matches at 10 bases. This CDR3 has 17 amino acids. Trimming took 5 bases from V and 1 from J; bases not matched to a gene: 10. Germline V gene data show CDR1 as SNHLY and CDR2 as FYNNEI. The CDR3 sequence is CASSQGQGTNRNTEAFF. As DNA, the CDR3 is TGTGCCAGCAGTCAGGGACAGGGGACAAATCGGAACACTGAAGCTTTCTTT.

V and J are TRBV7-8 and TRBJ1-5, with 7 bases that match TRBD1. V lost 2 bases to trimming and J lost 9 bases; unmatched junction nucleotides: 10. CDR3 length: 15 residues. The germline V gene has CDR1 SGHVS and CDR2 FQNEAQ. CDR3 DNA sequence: TGTGCCAGCAGCTTAACAGGGGCCCGAAGAGGGCCCCAGCATTTT. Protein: CASSLTGARRGPQHF.

The CDR3 bases are TGTGCCAGCAGGTTCTTAGGGGGCAGGCCCCAGCCCCAGCATTTT. It specifies CASRFLGGRPQPQHF. The gene calls are TRBV12-1 and TRBJ1-5; TRBD1, the D gene given by the table, was not confirmed from the DNA. TRBV12-1 is designated a pseudogene. The CDR3 is 15 amino acids.

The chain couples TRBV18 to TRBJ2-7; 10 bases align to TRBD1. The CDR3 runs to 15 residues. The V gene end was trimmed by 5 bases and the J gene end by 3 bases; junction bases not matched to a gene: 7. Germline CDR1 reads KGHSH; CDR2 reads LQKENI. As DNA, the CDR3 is TGTGCCAGCTCATTACCGGGACAGGGGAACTACGAGCAGTACTTC. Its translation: CASSLPGQGNYEQYF.

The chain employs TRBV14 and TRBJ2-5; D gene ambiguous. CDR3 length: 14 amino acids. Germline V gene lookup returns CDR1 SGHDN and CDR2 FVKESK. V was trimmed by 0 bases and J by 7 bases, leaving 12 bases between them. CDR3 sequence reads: CASSQDQRWLTQYF. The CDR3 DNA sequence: TGTGCCAGCAGCCAAGATCAGAGGTGGTTGACCCAGTACTTC.

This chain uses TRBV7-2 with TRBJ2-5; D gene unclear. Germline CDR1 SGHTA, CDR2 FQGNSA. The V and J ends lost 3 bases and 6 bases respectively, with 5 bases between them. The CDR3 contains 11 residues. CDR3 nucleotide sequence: TGTGCCAGCAGCTTCTTCCAGACCCAGTACTTC. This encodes CASSFFQTQYF.

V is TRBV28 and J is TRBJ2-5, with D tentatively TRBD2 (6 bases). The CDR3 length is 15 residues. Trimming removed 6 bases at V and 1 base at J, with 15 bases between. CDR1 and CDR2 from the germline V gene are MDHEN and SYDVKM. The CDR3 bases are TGTGCCAGCAGGACAACTCGGGGGAGCCAAGAGACCCAGTACTTC. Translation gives CASRTTRGSQETQYF.

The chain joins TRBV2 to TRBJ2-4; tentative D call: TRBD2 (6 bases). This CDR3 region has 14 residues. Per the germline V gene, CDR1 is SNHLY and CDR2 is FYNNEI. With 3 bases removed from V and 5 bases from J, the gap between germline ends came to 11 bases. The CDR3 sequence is CASSEVGGENIQYF. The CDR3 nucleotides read TGTGCCAGCAGTGAGGTTGGCGGGGAAAACATTCAGTACTTC.

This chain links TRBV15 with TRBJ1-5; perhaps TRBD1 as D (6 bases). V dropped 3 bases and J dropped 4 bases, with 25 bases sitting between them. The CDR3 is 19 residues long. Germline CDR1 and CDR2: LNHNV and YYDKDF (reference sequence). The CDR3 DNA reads TGTGCCACCAGCAGGACCCACAGGGCCATAACGACCCAAAATCAGCCCCAGCATTTT. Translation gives CATSRTHRAITTQNQPQHF.

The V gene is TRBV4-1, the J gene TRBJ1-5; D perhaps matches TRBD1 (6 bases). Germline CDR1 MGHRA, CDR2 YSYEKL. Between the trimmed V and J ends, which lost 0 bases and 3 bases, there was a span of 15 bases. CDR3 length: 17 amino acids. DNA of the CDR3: TGCGCCAGCAGCCAAGAAGGATCGGACAGCCTCAATCAGCCCCAGCATTTT. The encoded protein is CASSQEGSDSLNQPQHF.